These T cell receptor beta chains were read from a single sample in a study of cytomegalovirus exposure and HLA in healthy donors. Assay used: immunoSEQ multiplex PCR; TCRdb lists only in-frame clones, some missing. The sample carries some 150,000 clones, approximately 88% recorded once. The sequencing input was PBMCs. Source of these receptors: a woman under 30 in good health and CMV-seronegative. Both conserved end residues are part of each CDR3. D genes are given only for firm matches. Expanded clones get a size class; other rows say once, few or many, or leave the size out.

j_gene: TRBJ2-1; len: 14; d_gene: -; abundance: -; v_gene: TRBV4-2; CDR3aa: CASSQETGSNEQFF; CDR3nt: TGTGCCAGCAGCCAAGAAACAGGGTCAAACGAGCAGTTCTTC
j_gene: TRBJ1-6; len: 15; d_gene: TRBD1; abundance: -; v_gene: TRBV5-8; CDR3aa: CASRLDRGTTTPLHF; CDR3nt: TGTGCCAGCCGTCTAGACAGGGGGACAACAACACCCCTCCACTTT
j_gene: TRBJ2-3; len: 16; d_gene: TRBD1; abundance: -; v_gene: TRBV5-1; CDR3aa: CASSFVRGPSTDTQYF; CDR3nt: TGCGCCAGCAGCTTCGTGAGGGGGCCGAGCACAGATACGCAGTATTTT
j_gene: TRBJ2-2; len: 17; d_gene: TRBD2; abundance: -; v_gene: TRBV28; CDR3aa: CASSSIGLAGGTGELFF; CDR3nt: TGTGCCAGCAGTTCCATCGGGCTAGCGGGGGGGACCGGGGAGCTGTTTTTT
j_gene: TRBJ2-7; len: 18; d_gene: -; abundance: -; v_gene: TRBV7-6; CDR3aa: CASSLGGSRQGGSYEQYF; CDR3nt: TGTGCTAGCAGCTTAGGAGGGTCTCGGCAGGGAGGCTCCTACGAGCAGTACTTC
j_gene: TRBJ1-5; len: 13; d_gene: TRBD1; abundance: -; v_gene: TRBV27; CDR3aa: CASSLNRGQPQHF; CDR3nt: TGTGCCAGCAGTTTAAACAGGGGCCAGCCCCAGCATTTT
j_gene: TRBJ2-7; len: 13; d_gene: -; abundance: -; v_gene: TRBV18; CDR3aa: CASSPGIQGEQYF; CDR3nt: TGTGCCAGCTCACCAGGGATTCAGGGTGAGCAGTACTTC
j_gene: TRBJ2-2; len: 16; d_gene: -; abundance: -; v_gene: TRBV5-6; CDR3aa: CASSRRWGTNTGELFF; CDR3nt: TGTGCCAGCAGCCGTCGTTGGGGCACGAACACCGGGGAGCTGTTTTTT
j_gene: TRBJ1-1; len: 13; d_gene: -; abundance: -; v_gene: TRBV2; CDR3aa: CASSESGFTEAFF; CDR3nt: TGTGCCAGCAGTGAATCAGGGTTCACTGAAGCTTTCTTT
j_gene: TRBJ2-7; len: 13; d_gene: -; abundance: few; v_gene: TRBV19; CDR3aa: CASKRDISYEQYF; CDR3nt: TGTGCCAGTAAACGGGACATTTCCTACGAGCAGTACTTC
j_gene: TRBJ1-5; len: 13; d_gene: -; abundance: -; v_gene: TRBV28; CDR3aa: CASSFWQDQPQHF; CDR3nt: TGTGCCAGCAGTTTCTGGCAGGATCAGCCCCAGCATTTT
j_gene: TRBJ2-3; len: 14; d_gene: TRBD1; abundance: -; v_gene: TRBV11-3; CDR3aa: CASRNRDRGHTQYF; CDR3nt: TGTGCCAGCCGGAACCGGGACAGGGGACATACGCAGTATTTT
j_gene: TRBJ2-1; len: 15; d_gene: TRBD1; abundance: few; v_gene: TRBV5-1; CDR3aa: CASSLGDRDSNEQFF; CDR3nt: TGCGCCAGCAGCTTGGGGGACAGGGATTCCAATGAGCAGTTCTTC
j_gene: TRBJ1-3; len: 15; d_gene: -; abundance: -; v_gene: TRBV28; CDR3aa: CASSFQGLSGNTIYF; CDR3nt: TGTGCCAGCAGTTTCCAGGGACTCTCTGGAAACACCATATATTTT
j_gene: TRBJ2-1; len: 15; d_gene: -; abundance: -; v_gene: TRBV6-6; CDR3aa: CASSYPTVTDNEQFF; CDR3nt: TGTGCCAGCAGTTACCCCACCGTGACAGACAATGAGCAGTTCTTC
j_gene: TRBJ1-1; len: 16; d_gene: TRBD1; abundance: -; v_gene: TRBV5-4; CDR3aa: CASSFDPGQRDTEAFF; CDR3nt: TGTGCCAGCAGCTTCGATCCGGGACAGAGGGACACTGAAGCTTTCTTT
j_gene: TRBJ1-3; len: 15; d_gene: -; abundance: -; v_gene: TRBV11-3; CDR3aa: CASSSTGYSGNTIYF; CDR3nt: TGTGCCAGCAGCTCAACAGGGTACTCTGGAAACACCATATATTTT
j_gene: TRBJ2-7; len: 16; d_gene: -; abundance: few; v_gene: TRBV10-3; CDR3aa: CAIRDPTAEMVNEQYF; CDR3nt: TGTGCCATCAGAGACCCAACAGCGGAAATGGTTAACGAGCAGTACTTC
j_gene: TRBJ1-5; len: 14; d_gene: -; abundance: -; v_gene: TRBV19; CDR3aa: CASSLQGGWQPQHF; CDR3nt: TGTGCCAGTAGCCTACAGGGAGGGTGGCAGCCCCAGCATTTT
j_gene: TRBJ1-3; len: 14; d_gene: -; abundance: -; v_gene: TRBV5-1; CDR3aa: CASSLASSGNTIYF; CDR3nt: TGCGCCAGCAGCTTGGCCAGCTCTGGAAACACCATATATTTT
j_gene: TRBJ2-1; len: 17; d_gene: TRBD2; abundance: -; v_gene: TRBV27; CDR3aa: CASSLPPARGGRNEQFF; CDR3nt: TGTGCCAGCAGTTTACCGCCCGCGCGGGGGGGCCGTAATGAGCAGTTCTTC
j_gene: TRBJ1-1; len: 15; d_gene: -; abundance: -; v_gene: TRBV7-9; CDR3aa: CASSSAQGQNTEAFF; CDR3nt: TGTGCCAGCAGTTCCGCCCAGGGCCAGAACACTGAAGCTTTCTTT
j_gene: TRBJ1-2; len: 16; d_gene: TRBD1; abundance: few; v_gene: TRBV4-1; CDR3aa: CASSYRSGQPNYGYTF; CDR3nt: TGCGCCAGCAGCTATAGGTCGGGACAGCCAAACTATGGCTACACCTTC
j_gene: TRBJ1-5; len: 16; d_gene: TRBD1; abundance: -; v_gene: TRBV28; CDR3aa: CASSPPTGAVSRPQHF; CDR3nt: TGTGCCAGCAGTCCACCGACAGGGGCCGTTTCGAGGCCCCAGCATTTT
j_gene: TRBJ2-7; len: 12; d_gene: -; abundance: -; v_gene: TRBV7-2; CDR3aa: CASSLSGYEQYF; CDR3nt: TGTGCCAGCAGCTTAAGCGGCTATGAGCAGTACTTC
j_gene: TRBJ2-7; len: 15; d_gene: TRBD2; abundance: -; v_gene: TRBV18; CDR3aa: CASSGPGLASLEQYF; CDR3nt: TGTGCCAGCTCGGGACCGGGACTAGCATCCCTCGAGCAGTACTTC
j_gene: TRBJ2-1; len: 15; d_gene: TRBD1; abundance: once; v_gene: TRBV27; CDR3aa: CASSVGQGPYNEQFF; CDR3nt: TGTGCCAGCAGTGTAGGACAGGGACCCTACAATGAGCAGTTCTTC
j_gene: TRBJ1-4; len: 16; d_gene: -; abundance: once; v_gene: TRBV10-3; CDR3aa: CAISGGGTTTNEKLFF; CDR3nt: TGTGCCATCAGTGGTGGAGGGACTACAACTAATGAAAAACTGTTTTTT
j_gene: TRBJ2-7; len: 13; d_gene: TRBD2; abundance: -; v_gene: TRBV5-8; CDR3aa: CASSSGLSYEQYF; CDR3nt: TGTGCCAGCAGCTCGGGACTATCCTACGAGCAGTACTTC
j_gene: TRBJ2-5; len: 15; d_gene: -; abundance: once; v_gene: TRBV7-6; CDR3aa: CASRKGRGAQETQYF; CDR3nt: TGTGCCAGCAGGAAAGGGAGGGGGGCCCAAGAGACCCAGTACTTC
j_gene: TRBJ2-7; len: 15; d_gene: TRBD1; abundance: -; v_gene: TRBV6-5; CDR3aa: CASRRLAGGSYEQYF; CDR3nt: TGTGCCAGCAGAAGACTTGCAGGGGGCTCCTACGAGCAGTACTTC
j_gene: TRBJ2-7; len: 13; d_gene: TRBD1; abundance: once; v_gene: TRBV28; CDR3aa: CASRDRGTFGQYF; CDR3nt: TGTGCCAGCAGAGACAGGGGGACGTTCGGGCAGTACTTC
j_gene: TRBJ1-1; len: 14; d_gene: TRBD1; abundance: -; v_gene: TRBV19; CDR3aa: CASRGQGSATEAFF; CDR3nt: TGTGCCAGTAGGGGACAGGGGTCGGCCACTGAAGCTTTCTTT
j_gene: TRBJ1-2; len: 13; d_gene: -; abundance: -; v_gene: TRBV6-5; CDR3aa: CASSFLRGSGYTF; CDR3nt: TGTGCCAGCAGTTTCCTACGAGGTAGTGGCTACACCTTC
j_gene: TRBJ2-2; len: 17; d_gene: -; abundance: -; v_gene: TRBV11-2; CDR3aa: CASSSDPGGLWTGELFF; CDR3nt: TGTGCCAGCAGCTCCGACCCAGGGGGGCTTTGGACCGGGGAGCTGTTTTTT
j_gene: TRBJ2-3; len: 13; d_gene: TRBD2; abundance: -; v_gene: TRBV30; CDR3aa: CAWAAGGLNTQYF; CDR3nt: TGTGCCTGGGCCGCGGGGGGGCTCAATACGCAGTATTTT
j_gene: TRBJ2-7; len: 15; d_gene: TRBD2; abundance: -; v_gene: TRBV10-3; CDR3aa: CAISESGGDNYEQYF; CDR3nt: TGTGCCATCAGTGAGTCGGGGGGGGATAACTACGAGCAGTACTTC
j_gene: TRBJ1-1; len: 15; d_gene: TRBD1; abundance: -; v_gene: TRBV30; CDR3aa: CAWSGRNRGRVEAFF; CDR3nt: TGTGCCTGGAGTGGCAGGAACAGGGGGAGAGTTGAAGCTTTCTTT
j_gene: TRBJ1-6; len: 15; d_gene: TRBD1; abundance: -; v_gene: TRBV6-6; CDR3aa: CASSVDRGGNSPLHF; CDR3nt: TGTGCCAGCAGTGTAGACAGGGGCGGTAATTCACCCCTCCACTTT
j_gene: TRBJ1-1; len: 14; d_gene: -; abundance: -; v_gene: TRBV4-1; CDR3aa: CASSQRVADTEAFF; CDR3nt: TGCGCCAGCAGCCAGAGGGTTGCCGACACTGAAGCTTTCTTT
j_gene: TRBJ2-5; len: 15; d_gene: TRBD1; abundance: -; v_gene: TRBV4-1; CDR3aa: CASSPRTGGFETQYF; CDR3nt: TGCGCCAGCAGCCCCAGAACAGGGGGCTTTGAGACCCAGTACTTC
j_gene: TRBJ2-1; len: 17; d_gene: TRBD2; abundance: -; v_gene: TRBV5-1; CDR3aa: CASSTGLAGGGYNEQFF; CDR3nt: TGCGCCAGCAGCACGGGACTAGCGGGGGGGGGTTACAATGAGCAGTTCTTC